This T cell receptor (beta chain) was captured by sequencing in a study of hypomethylating agent response in myelodysplastic syndrome. Study at large: Of the myelodysplastic syndrome patients, 9 were male, 2 female. Complete response or hematologic improvement counted as response; others were non-responders. Findings of the study overall: Analysis covered a small cohort of just roughly ten patients.

The assay was immunoSEQ multiplex PCR, and TCRdb's table has in-frame clones only and misses some. This sample yields 5,000 to 6,000 clones, of which 87% are seen a single time; 15% belongs to the top ten. The germline V gene has CDR1 SGHRS and CDR2 YFSETQ. Trimming removed 5 bases from V and 9 bases from J, with 15 bases in between. The CDR3 sequence is 12 residues long. Remarks on this clone: Its antigen is undetermined.

Sample: bone marrow, taken before or after starting hypomethylating agent treatment for myelodysplastic syndrome (not recorded which). The chain uses TRBV5-1 and TRBJ2-7, with unresolved D. This clonotype was sampled from a human donor with myelodysplastic syndrome. The DNA of the CDR3 is TGCGCCAGCAGATCCGGGCGAGCCGGGCAGTACTTC. Translation: CASRSGRAGQYF.